These 28 T cell receptor beta chains came from one sample sequenced in a study of blood T cell repertoires in COVID-19. Repertoires were generated with immunoSEQ multiplex PCR, while TCRdb's copy carries only in-frame clones and drops some. The table has about 270,000 clones, roughly nine tenths seen once; the top ten hold 4%. The material sequenced was peripheral blood. These receptors were collected from a man in his fifties or sixties who had recovered from COVID-19.

This clone has a single count. The chain is built from TRBV7-9 and TRBJ2-5; 8 bases are shared with TRBD1. Germline trimming cut 3 bases from V and 1 base from J; bases unmatched to any gene: 4. Germline V gives CDR1 SEHNR, CDR2 FQNEAQ (reference sequence). The CDR3 totals 15 residues. The CDR3 sequence: CASSFSQGAQETQYF. Written as DNA, the CDR3 is TGTGCCAGCAGCTTCTCGCAGGGGGCCCAAGAGACCCAGTACTTC.

This rearrangement joins TRBV5-4 to TRBJ2-7; 13 nucleotides match TRBD2. CDR3 length: 15 amino acids. The J segment lost 7 bases and the V segment lost 4 bases, leaving 8 bases of the junction unmatched. Per the germline V gene, CDR1 is SGHNT and CDR2 is YYREEE (reference sequence). CDR3 DNA: TGTGCCAGCAGCGTGTTATCGGGACTAGCGGGAGAGCAGTACTTC. Protein: CASSVLSGLAGEQYF.

The chain carries TRBV5-1 and TRBJ2-3; 7 nucleotides line up with TRBD2. The germline CDR1 and CDR2 sequences are SGHRS and YFSETQ. Germline trimming cut 3 bases from V and 2 bases from J; bases unmatched to any gene: 3. This CDR3 comprises 14 residues. In DNA form, the CDR3 reads TGCGCCAGCAGCTCGAGCGGGGTCACAGATACGCAGTATTTT. Protein sequence: CASSSSGVTDTQYF.

The V call is TRBV5-4, the J call TRBJ2-5; 9 positions match TRBD2. Germline trimming cut 3 bases from V and 2 bases from J; bases unmatched to any gene: 11. CDR1 and CDR2 (germline): SGHNT, YYREEE (reference sequence). The CDR3 has 17 amino acids. The CDR3 DNA follows: TGTGCCAGCAGCTGGGCGGGGAAGACTAGCGGACAAGAGACCCAGTACTTC. This sequence encodes CASSWAGKTSGQETQYF.

The CDR3 loop is CASSRGQKNNYGYTF. CDR3 nucleotides: TGTGCCAGCAGCCGAGGACAGAAAAACAACTATGGCTACACCTTC. The chain has TRBV4-2 and TRBJ1-2, with a weak D call TRBD1 (6 bases). V was trimmed by 4 bases and J by 2 bases, leaving 14 bases between them. Germline CDR1 is LGHNA and CDR2 is YNFKEQ. The CDR3 runs 15 residues.

The chain employs TRBV18 and TRBJ2-1, with TRBD1 matching over 7 bases. Germline trimming cut 6 bases from V and 7 bases from J; bases unmatched to any gene: 12. CDR1 is KGHSH and CDR2 is LQKENI in the germline V gene. The CDR3 contains 15 residues. CDR3 loop: CASSSGTVGLNEQFF. The CDR3 nucleotides read TGTGCCAGCTCGTCCGGGACAGTGGGTTTAAATGAGCAGTTCTTC.

The rearrangement joins TRBV13 to TRBJ2-5; 8 bases align to TRBD2. From germline, CDR1 is PRHDT and CDR2 FYEKMQ (reference sequence). Germline trimming cut 5 bases from V and 0 bases from J; bases unmatched to any gene: 8. CDR3 length: 16 amino acids. The CDR3 bases are TGTGCCAGCAGCACCCGAGCGGGGGCGTACCAAGAGACCCAGTACTTC. Protein sequence: CASSTRAGAYQETQYF.

The rearrangement links TRBV29-1 to TRBJ1-3, with D perhaps matching TRBD1 (6 bases). The V gene's germline CDR1 is SQVTM and CDR2 ANQGSEA. Trimming removed 4 bases from V and 0 bases from J, with 10 bases in between. The CDR3 totals 14 residues. In DNA, the CDR3 is TGCAGCGTTGGGACAGCGCTCTCTGGAAACACCATATATTTT. Translation: CSVGTALSGNTIYF.

The rearrangement uses TRBV7-2 and TRBJ2-7, with a tentative D call TRBD2 (6 bases). Trimming stripped 3 bases from V and 0 bases from J, with 12 bases between. Per germline, CDR1 SGHTA and CDR2 FQGNSA. This CDR3 comprises 15 residues. CDR3 nucleotides: TGTGCCAGCAGCTTTCTACGGGGGAGCTCCTACGAGCAGTACTTC. Translation gives CASSFLRGSSYEQYF.

The V call is TRBV5-1, the J call TRBJ2-7; 9 bases align to TRBD1. Trimming removed 4 bases from V and 4 bases from J; junction bases left unmatched: 9. CDR3 length: 15 residues. Germline V gene sequence: CDR1 SGHRS, CDR2 YFSETQ. The CDR3, as DNA: TGCGCCAGCAGCCAGGCGGGACAGGGTTTGTACGAGCAGTACTTC. Translation: CASSQAGQGLYEQYF.

This sequence joins TRBV9 and TRBJ1-3; D unclear. CDR1 is SGDLS and CDR2 is YYNGEE in the germline V gene. V gave up 0 bases and J gave up 2 bases, with 9 bases separating them. The CDR3 totals 15 residues. The CDR3 nucleotides read TGTGCCAGCAGCGTAGTAGCCGGAACTGGAAACACCATATATTTT. The encoded protein is CASSVVAGTGNTIYF.

The gene calls are TRBV2 and TRBJ1-1; maybe TRBD1 (6 bases). CDR1 SNHLY and CDR2 FYNNEI come from the germline V gene. CDR3 length: 15 residues. V was shortened by 8 bases and J by 4 bases, with 20 bases between the two germline ends. In nucleotides, the CDR3 is TGTGCCAGCGATATGCAGGGGCGAGTGGGCACTGAAGCTTTCTTT. Its protein is CASDMQGRVGTEAFF.

The DNA for the CDR3 is TGTGCCAGCAGCGGGGGACGGGGACTGAATAAGTTCTTC. This codes for CASSGGRGLNKFF. The genes are TRBV3-1 (or the pseudogene TRBV3-2) and TRBJ2-1; a possible D gene is TRBD2 (6 bases). This CDR3 contains 13 residues. Germline V gives CDR1 LGHDT, CDR2 YNNKEL (reference sequence). The germline V and J ends were trimmed by 5 bases and 14 bases, with 19 bases remaining between them.

V is TRBV19 and J is TRBJ1-1; D ambiguous. Trimming removed 6 bases from V and 6 bases from J, with 11 bases in between. Germline loops: CDR1 LNHDA, CDR2 SQIVND (reference sequence). This CDR3 contains 12 residues. CDR3 in DNA: TGTGCCAGTAGCCCGTTATATGCTGAAGCTTTCTTT. It yields the protein CASSPLYAEAFF.

The table lists this clone with a count of one. This CDR3 is CSATRTGGQFF. CDR3 coding DNA: TGCAGTGCTACCCGGACAGGGGGCCAGTTCTTC. This chain joins TRBV20-1 and TRBJ2-1, with TRBD1 matching over 11 bases. The germline V gene has CDR1 DFQATT and CDR2 SNEGSKA (reference sequence). Unmatched junction bases numbered 3, after V lost 4 bases and J lost 13 bases. This CDR3 contains 11 residues.

CDR3 sequence (DNA): TGCAGCACCTACCCGGGGGGAGAGACCCAGTACTTC. This codes for CSTYPGGETQYF. The chain links TRBV29-1 to TRBJ2-5; TRBD2 aligns across 7 bases. The germline gives CDR1 SQVTM, CDR2 ANQGSEA. The CDR3 extends over 12 amino acids. The V and J ends lost 8 bases and 4 bases, in that order; junction bases with no gene match: 7.

Here the CDR3 reads CASSAGTGGLTEAFF. In DNA, the CDR3 is TGCGCCAGCAGCGCCGGGACAGGGGGATTGACTGAAGCTTTCTTT. The chain recombines TRBV5-1 with TRBJ1-1, with 11 bases identical to TRBD1. The CDR3 runs to 15 residues. The V segment lost 4 bases and the J segment 5 bases; nucleotides outside the gene matches: 7. Germline lookup yields CDR1 SGHRS and CDR2 YFSETQ.

This clone was picked up one time. The V gene is TRBV5-3, the J gene TRBJ1-1; D not certain. TRBV5-3 is marked as an open reading frame, function uncertain. This CDR3 region has 14 residues. V shed 0 bases and J shed 1 base, with 7 bases lying between them. The DNA for the CDR3 is TGTGCCAGAAGCTTGGATGAGAGGAACACTGAAGCTTTCTTT. Translation: CARSLDERNTEAFF.

The V gene is TRBV7-2, the J gene TRBJ1-2; no clear D gene. Deletions cut 6 bases from V and 5 bases from J, with 4 bases between. The CDR3 consists of 10 residues. Germline V gene sequence: CDR1 SGHTA, CDR2 FQGNSA. The CDR3 loop is CASSQYGYTF. CDR3 DNA: TGTGCCAGCAGTCAATATGGCTACACCTTC.

V and J are TRBV5-6 and TRBJ1-2, with TRBD1 matching over 8 bases. J gave up 7 bases and V 4 bases, and 12 bases lay outside the gene matches. From germline, CDR1 is SGHDT and CDR2 YYEEEE. CDR3 size: 15 residues. This CDR3 reads CASSVDRGYGRGYTF. The CDR3 nucleotides read TGTGCCAGCAGCGTCGACAGGGGATACGGACGTGGCTACACCTTC.

The chain uses TRBV11-2 and TRBJ2-1; D is uncertain. Germline values: CDR1 SGHAT, CDR2 FQNNGV. The CDR3 contains 14 residues. V lost 7 bases to trimming and J lost 5 bases, with 15 bases between them. The CDR3 DNA sequence: TGTGCCAGCAACCAAATAACCTACCACAATGAGCAGTTCTTC. Translation: CASNQITYHNEQFF. Variable domain in full (rest from reference TRBV11-2 and TRBJ2-1): EAGVAQSPRYKIIEKRQSVAFWCNPISGHATLYWYQQILGQGPKLLIQFQNNGVVDDSQLPKDRFSAERLKGVDSTLKIQPAKLEDSAVYLCASNQITYHNEQFFGPGTRLTVL.

This chain links TRBV5-4 with TRBJ2-7, with D tentatively TRBD2 (5 bases). This CDR3 spans 12 amino acids. Per the germline V gene, CDR1 is SGHNT and CDR2 is YYREEE (reference sequence). V shed 4 bases and J shed 4 bases, with 9 bases lying between them. CDR3 nucleotides: TGTGCCAGCAGCGAGACGGGATACGAGCAGTACTTC. This sequence encodes CASSETGYEQYF. Full variable domain (remainder filled in from reference TRBV5-4 and TRBJ2-7): ETGVTQSPTHLIKTRGQQVTLRCSSQSGHNTVSWYQQALGQGPQFIFQYYREEENGRGNFPPRFSGLQFPNYSSELNVNALELDDSALYLCASSETGYEQYFGPGTRLTVT.

This chain links TRBV2 with TRBJ1-5, with a possible D match to TRBD1 (6 bases). The CDR3 is 15 residues long. V lost 5 bases, J lost 2 bases, and 13 bases lay in between. CDR1 SNHLY and CDR2 FYNNEI come from the germline V gene. CDR3 region: CASSWGLNGNQPQHF. DNA of the CDR3: TGTGCCAGCAGTTGGGGGCTCAATGGCAATCAGCCCCAGCATTTT.

V is TRBV4-2 and J is TRBJ2-7; 8 nucleotides align to TRBD1. Germline lookup yields CDR1 LGHNA and CDR2 YNFKEQ. V shed 1 base and J 6 bases; nucleotides not matched to a gene: 11. This CDR3 region has 16 residues. The CDR3 region has the DNA TGTGCCAGCAGCCAAGGCCCCGGACAGGGAGGAGCCGAGCAGTACTTC. Its protein is CASSQGPGQGGAEQYF.

V usage is TRBV11-2 and J usage is TRBJ1-1; 7 bases fit TRBD1. V shed 2 bases, J shed 4 bases, and the junction held 7 bases outside the gene matches. Germline V gene sequence: CDR1 SGHAT, CDR2 FQNNGV. The CDR3 extends over 15 amino acids. CDR3 protein: CASSLQRQGGTEAFF. CDR3 nucleotide sequence: TGTGCCAGCAGCTTACAGCGGCAGGGGGGCACTGAAGCTTTCTTT.

CDR3 region: CATSGWGTGSEPLHF. CDR3 sequence (DNA): TGTGCCACCAGCGGGTGGGGGACAGGGTCCGAGCCCCTCCACTTT. The chain combines TRBV15 with TRBJ1-6; 9 bases fit TRBD1. CDR3 length equals 15 residues. Per germline, CDR1 LNHNV and CDR2 YYDKDF (reference sequence). Germline trimming cut 5 bases from V and 13 bases from J; bases unmatched to any gene: 12. Together with reference TRBV15 and TRBJ1-6, the CDR3 gives the full variable domain: DAMVIQNPRYQVTQFGKPVTLSCSQTLNHNVMYWYQQKSSQAPKLLFHYYDKDFNNEADTPDNFQSRRPNTSFCFLDIRSPGLGDTAMYLCATSGWGTGSEPLHFGNGTRLTVT.

J is TRBJ1-2 and V is TRBV11-2, with TRBD1 matching 7 bases. The CDR3 is 15 amino acids. CDR1 SGHAT and CDR2 FQNNGV come from the germline V gene. The J segment lost 3 bases and the V segment lost 5 bases, leaving 9 bases of the junction unmatched. CDR3 DNA: TGTGCCAGCAGCGCCGGACAGGCAACCTACTATGGCTACACCTTC. It translates to CASSAGQATYYGYTF.

The gene calls are TRBV3-1 (or the pseudogene TRBV3-2) and TRBJ1-1; 9 nucleotides line up with TRBD1. The CDR3 length is 18 residues. The germline V gene encodes CDR1 LGHDT and CDR2 YNNKEL (reference sequence). V gave up 1 base and J gave up 2 bases; unmatched junction bases: 11. The CDR3 is CASSQGAGTGKGNTEAFF. CDR3 sequence (DNA): TGTGCCAGCAGCCAAGGCGCCGGGACAGGGAAGGGAAACACTGAAGCTTTCTTT.